This T cell receptor (beta chain) was captured in a study of spatial heterogeneity in lung cancer. Whole-study context: Detected beta-chain sequences consistently exceeded alpha-chain sequences.

The presence of a unique molecular identifier marked each TCR cDNA molecule. TCRdb reanalysed the 5' RACE reads using MiXCR and keeps one entry per CDR3 protein. The sample includes more than 3,500 distinct CDR3 sequences, 8.5% to 10% seen only once; the top ten take about half. The V gene lost 1 base and the J gene lost 4 bases, with 11 bases spanning the gap. The CDR3 length is 14 residues. Looked up from germline, CDR1 is LGHDT and CDR2 is YNNKEL (reference sequence). Described time point: sample taken at primary tumor resection. No cell sorting; template was whole RNA from tumor, lung tissue or PBMC. The donor group consisted of around 70 patients who had untreated, early-stage non-small cell lung cancer.

The starting material was PBMCs, obtained at surgery. The V call is TRBV3-1, the J call TRBJ2-7; D might be TRBD1 (5 bases). The clonotype comes from a male donor with early-stage non-small cell lung cancer. CDR3 sequence (DNA): TGTGCCAGCAGCCAAGTGGGCAGGGCTTACGAGCAGTACTTC. It specifies CASSQVGRAYEQYF.